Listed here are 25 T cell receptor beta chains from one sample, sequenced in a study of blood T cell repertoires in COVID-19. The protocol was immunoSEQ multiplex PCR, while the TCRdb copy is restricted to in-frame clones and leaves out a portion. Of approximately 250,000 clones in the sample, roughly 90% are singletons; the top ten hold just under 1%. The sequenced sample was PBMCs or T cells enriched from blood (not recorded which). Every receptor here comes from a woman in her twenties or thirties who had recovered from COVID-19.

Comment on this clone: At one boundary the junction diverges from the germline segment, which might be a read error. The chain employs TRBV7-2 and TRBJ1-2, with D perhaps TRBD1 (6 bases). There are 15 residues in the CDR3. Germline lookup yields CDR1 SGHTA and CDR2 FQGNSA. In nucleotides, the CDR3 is TGTGCCAGCAGTTTAGGGGGGCGGGCAGACTATGGCTACACCTTC. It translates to CASSLGGRADYGYTF. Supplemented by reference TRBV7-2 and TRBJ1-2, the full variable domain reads GAGVSQSPSNKVTEKGKDVELRCDPISGHTALYWYRQSLGQGLEFLIYFQGNSAPDKSGLPSDRFSAERTGGSVSTLTIQRTQQEDSAVYLCASSLGGRADYGYTFGSGTRLTVV.

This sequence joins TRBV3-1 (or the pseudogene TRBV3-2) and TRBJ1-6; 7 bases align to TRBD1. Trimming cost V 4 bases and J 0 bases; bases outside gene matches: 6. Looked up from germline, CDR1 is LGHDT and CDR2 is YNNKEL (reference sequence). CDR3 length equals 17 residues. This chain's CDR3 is CASSRGTASSYNSPLHF. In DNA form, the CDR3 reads TGTGCCAGCAGCCGGGGGACAGCTAGCTCCTATAATTCACCCCTCCACTTT.

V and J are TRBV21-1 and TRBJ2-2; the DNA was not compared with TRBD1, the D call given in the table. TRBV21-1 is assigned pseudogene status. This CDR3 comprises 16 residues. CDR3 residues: CATERPGQGDTGELFF. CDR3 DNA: TGTGCCACCGAGAGACCGGGACAGGGGGACACCGGGGAGCTGTTTTTT.

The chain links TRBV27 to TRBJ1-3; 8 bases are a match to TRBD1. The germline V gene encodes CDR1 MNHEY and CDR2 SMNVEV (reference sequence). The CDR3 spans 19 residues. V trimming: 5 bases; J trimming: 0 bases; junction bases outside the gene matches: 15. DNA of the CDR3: TGTGCCAGCAGTCACACTAAGACAGGGGTTCTAAACTCTGGAAACACCATATATTTT. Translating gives CASSHTKTGVLNSGNTIYF.

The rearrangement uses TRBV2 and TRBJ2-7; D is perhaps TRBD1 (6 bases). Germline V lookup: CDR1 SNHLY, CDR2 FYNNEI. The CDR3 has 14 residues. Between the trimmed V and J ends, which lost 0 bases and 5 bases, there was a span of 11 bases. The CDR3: CASSEATGRHEQYF. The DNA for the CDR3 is TGTGCCAGCAGTGAAGCCACAGGGCGGCACGAGCAGTACTTC.

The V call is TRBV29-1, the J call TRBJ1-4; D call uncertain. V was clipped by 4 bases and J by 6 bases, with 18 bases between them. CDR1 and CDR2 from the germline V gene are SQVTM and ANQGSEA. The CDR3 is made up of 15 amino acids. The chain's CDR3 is CSVAVLGVIDEKLFF. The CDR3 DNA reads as TGCAGCGTTGCCGTCTTAGGAGTAATTGATGAAAAACTGTTTTTT.

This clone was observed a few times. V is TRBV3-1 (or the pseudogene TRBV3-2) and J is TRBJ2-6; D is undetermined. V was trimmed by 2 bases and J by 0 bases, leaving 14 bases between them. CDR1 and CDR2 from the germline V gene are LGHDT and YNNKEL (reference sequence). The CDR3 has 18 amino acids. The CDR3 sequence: CASSQKMSFRSGANVLTF. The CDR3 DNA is TGTGCCAGCAGCCAAAAAATGAGTTTCCGCTCTGGGGCCAACGTCCTGACTTTC.

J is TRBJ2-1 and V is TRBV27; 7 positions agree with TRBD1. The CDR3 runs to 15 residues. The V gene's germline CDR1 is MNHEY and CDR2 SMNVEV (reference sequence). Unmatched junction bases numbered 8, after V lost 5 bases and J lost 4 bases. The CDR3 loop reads CASSLAGTVYNEQFF. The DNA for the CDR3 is TGTGCCAGCAGTCTCGCCGGGACAGTTTACAATGAGCAGTTCTTC.

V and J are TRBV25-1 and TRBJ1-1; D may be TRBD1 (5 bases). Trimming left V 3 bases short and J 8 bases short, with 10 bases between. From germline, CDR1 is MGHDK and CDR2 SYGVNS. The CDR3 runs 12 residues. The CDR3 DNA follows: TGTGCCAGCAGTGACCTTGCAGGGGAAGCTTTCTTT. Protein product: CASSDLAGEAFF.

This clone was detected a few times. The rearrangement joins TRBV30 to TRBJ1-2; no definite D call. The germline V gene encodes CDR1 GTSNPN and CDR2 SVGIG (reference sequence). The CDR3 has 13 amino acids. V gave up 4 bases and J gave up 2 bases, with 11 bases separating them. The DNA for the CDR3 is TGTGCCTGGACCTCCACACACAACTATGGCTACACCTTC. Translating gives CAWTSTHNYGYTF. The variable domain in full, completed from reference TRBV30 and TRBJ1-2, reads SQTIHQWPATLVQPVGSPLSLECTVEGTSNPNLYWYRQAAGRGLQLLFYSVGIGQISSEVPQNLSASRPQDRQFILSSKKLLLSDSGFYLCAWTSTHNYGYTFGSGTRLTVV.

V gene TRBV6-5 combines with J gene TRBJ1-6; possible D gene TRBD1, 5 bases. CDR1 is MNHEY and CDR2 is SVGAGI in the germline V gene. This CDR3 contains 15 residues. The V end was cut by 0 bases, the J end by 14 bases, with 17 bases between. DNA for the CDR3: TGTGCCAGCAGTTACTCACAGGCTAGTATGTTGTCCCTCCACTTT. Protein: CASSYSQASMLSLHF.

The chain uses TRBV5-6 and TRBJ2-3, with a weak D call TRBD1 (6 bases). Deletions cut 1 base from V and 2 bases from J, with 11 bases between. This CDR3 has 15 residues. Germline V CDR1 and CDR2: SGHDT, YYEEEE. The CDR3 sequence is CASSLTGSHTDTQYF. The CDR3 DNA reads TGTGCCAGCAGCTTGACAGGGTCCCACACAGATACGCAGTATTTT.

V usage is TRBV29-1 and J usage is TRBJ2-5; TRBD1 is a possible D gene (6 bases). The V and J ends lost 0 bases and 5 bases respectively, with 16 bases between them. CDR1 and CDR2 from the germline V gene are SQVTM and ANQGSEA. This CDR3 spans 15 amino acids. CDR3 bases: TGCAGCGTTGAAGATCAACAGGGTTACACTGAGACCCAGTACTTC. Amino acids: CSVEDQQGYTETQYF.

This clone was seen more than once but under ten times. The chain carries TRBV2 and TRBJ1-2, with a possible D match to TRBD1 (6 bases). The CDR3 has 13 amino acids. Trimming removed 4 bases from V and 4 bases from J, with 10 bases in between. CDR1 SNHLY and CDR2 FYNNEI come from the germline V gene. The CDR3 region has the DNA TGTGCCAGCAGTGGACAGGCGTTCTATGGCTACACCTTC. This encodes CASSGQAFYGYTF.

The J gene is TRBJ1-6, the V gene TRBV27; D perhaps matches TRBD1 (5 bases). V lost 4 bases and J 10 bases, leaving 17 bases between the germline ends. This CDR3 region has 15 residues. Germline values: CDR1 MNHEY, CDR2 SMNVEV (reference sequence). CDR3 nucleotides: TGTGCCAGCAGTTCCATCCCCCGGGGGTGGTCACCCCTCCACTTT. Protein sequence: CASSSIPRGWSPLHF.

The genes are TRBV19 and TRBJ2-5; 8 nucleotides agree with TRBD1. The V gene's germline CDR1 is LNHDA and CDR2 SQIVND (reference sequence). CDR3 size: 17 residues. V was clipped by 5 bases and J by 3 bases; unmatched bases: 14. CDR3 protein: CASSPRSGQGPKETQYF. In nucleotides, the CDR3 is TGTGCCAGTAGTCCCCGCTCCGGACAGGGTCCTAAAGAGACCCAGTACTTC.

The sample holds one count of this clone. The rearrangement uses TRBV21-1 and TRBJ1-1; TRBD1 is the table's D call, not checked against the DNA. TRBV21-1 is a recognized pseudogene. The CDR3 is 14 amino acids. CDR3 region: CASSNRPCGAEAFF. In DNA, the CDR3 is TGTGCCAGCAGCAACCGCCCCTGTGGGGCAGAAGCTTTCTTT.

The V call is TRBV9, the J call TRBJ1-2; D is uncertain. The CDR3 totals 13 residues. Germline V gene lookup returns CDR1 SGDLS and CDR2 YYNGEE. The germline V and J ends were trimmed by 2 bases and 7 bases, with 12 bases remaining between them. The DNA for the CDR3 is TGTGCCAGCAGCGTGGCGGGGTTGGGTGGCTACACCTTC. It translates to CASSVAGLGGYTF. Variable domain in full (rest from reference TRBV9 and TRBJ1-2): DSGVTQTPKHLITATGQRVTLRCSPRSGDLSVYWYQQSLDQGLQFLIQYYNGEERAKGNILERFSAQQFPDLHSELNLSSLELGDSALYFCASSVAGLGGYTFGSGTRLTVV.

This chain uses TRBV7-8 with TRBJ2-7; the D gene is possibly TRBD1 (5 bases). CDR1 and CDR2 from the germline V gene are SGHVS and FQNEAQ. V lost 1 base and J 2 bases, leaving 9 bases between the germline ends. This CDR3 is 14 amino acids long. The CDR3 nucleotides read TGTGCCAGCAGCTTAGGCTCAGGGACCTACGAGCAGTACTTC. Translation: CASSLGSGTYEQYF.

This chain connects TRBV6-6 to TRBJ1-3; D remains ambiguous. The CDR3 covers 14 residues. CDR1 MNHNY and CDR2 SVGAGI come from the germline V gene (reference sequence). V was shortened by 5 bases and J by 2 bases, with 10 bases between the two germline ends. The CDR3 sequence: CASSPIATGNTIYF. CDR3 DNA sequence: TGTGCCAGCAGTCCCATTGCTACTGGAAACACCATATATTTT.

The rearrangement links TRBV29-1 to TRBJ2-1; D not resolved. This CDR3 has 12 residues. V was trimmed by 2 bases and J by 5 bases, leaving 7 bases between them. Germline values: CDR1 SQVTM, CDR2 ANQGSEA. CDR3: CSVEPKNNEQFF. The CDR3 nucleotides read TGCAGCGTTGAACCAAAAAACAATGAGCAGTTCTTC.

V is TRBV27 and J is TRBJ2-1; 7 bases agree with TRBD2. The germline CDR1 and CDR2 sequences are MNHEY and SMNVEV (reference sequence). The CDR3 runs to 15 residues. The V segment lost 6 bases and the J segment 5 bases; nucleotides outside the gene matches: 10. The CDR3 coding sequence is TGTGCCAGCAGCCCCATCGGGGAGGGCCACAATGAGCAGTTCTTC. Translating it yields CASSPIGEGHNEQFF.

The CDR3 spells CASSREGEQFF. The CDR3 DNA reads TGTGCCAGCAGCCGCGAGGGTGAGCAGTTCTTC. The chain joins TRBV3-1 (or the pseudogene TRBV3-2) to TRBJ2-1; tentative D call: TRBD2 (5 bases). Per the germline V gene, CDR1 is LGHDT and CDR2 is YNNKEL (reference sequence). CDR3 length: 11 residues. Trimming removed 4 bases from V and 9 bases from J, with 7 bases in between.

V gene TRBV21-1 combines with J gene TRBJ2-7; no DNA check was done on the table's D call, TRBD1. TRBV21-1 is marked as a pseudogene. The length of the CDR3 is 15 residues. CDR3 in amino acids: CASSPPGTGTYEQYF. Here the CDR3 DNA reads TGTGCCAGCAGCCCTCCCGGGACAGGGACCTACGAGCAGTACTTC.

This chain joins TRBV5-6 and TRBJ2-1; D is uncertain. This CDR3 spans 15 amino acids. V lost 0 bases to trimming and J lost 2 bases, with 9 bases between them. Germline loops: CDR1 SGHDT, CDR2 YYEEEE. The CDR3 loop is CASSLVPGPYNEQFF. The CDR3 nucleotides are TGTGCCAGCAGCTTGGTACCGGGTCCCTACAATGAGCAGTTCTTC.